Given below is one T cell receptor beta chain in context. What it binds is unknown. Generated by immunoSEQ multiplex PCR, the TCRdb table keeps only in-frame clones and is missing some. The sample has approximately 25,000 clones; roughly 80% are singletons. These data are taken from a study of lymphopenia after photon versus proton radiotherapy. Whole-study findings and limits: Survival link was tested only in deceased patients; proton benefit remains a possibility. Relative stability marked proton patients; photon patients lost diversity and naive cells. Post-nadir diversity loss with photons came from oligoclonal expansion, particularly CD8+ Temra cells. Larger post-nadir TCR diversity loss correlated inversely with survival in deceased patients.

The germline V gene has CDR1 KGHSH and CDR2 LQKENI. The CDR3 covers 17 residues. V lost 3 bases to trimming and J lost 0 bases; unmatched junction nucleotides: 4. The J gene is TRBJ2-2, the V gene TRBV18; the match to TRBD2 covers 10 bases. This clonotype originated in a woman aged 70-85 years with pancreatic cancer. The sample in question was peripheral blood, obtained from a patient treated with proton-based radiotherapy. The CDR3 DNA reads TGTGCCAGCTCACCTTCGACTAGCGGGTCGAACACCGGGGAGCTGTTTTTT. Its protein is CASSPSTSGSNTGELFF.